This T cell receptor beta chain was documented in a study of early T cells in non-severe SARS-CoV-2 infection (dated by TCRdb to about 2021). Regarding the complete study: Bulk RNA from unsorted whole blood was used for TCR sequencing, so alpha and beta chains could not be paired.

The library was generated by 5' RACE. The sample was run on a NextSeq 500. The TCR library protocol attached unique molecular identifiers to individual cDNA molecules to correct for sequencing error and PCR bias. Sequencing covered both TCR alpha and beta chains, and within each sample the abundances of alpha and beta sequences were tightly co-correlated. Turning to the authors' computational methods: V gene, J gene and CDR3 annotation of TCR sequences was performed with Decombinator V4. Expanded TCRs were defined as changing significantly between any two time points under a Poisson model with p below 0.0001. Abundances of TCRs were expressed as counts per million after normalisation to the total number of TCRs sequenced in each sample. A search of VDJdb, accessed on 1 November 2021, was run for TCRs annotated to CMV, EBV and SARS-CoV-2, with TCRs annotated for multiple antigens excluded. The public reads were reprocessed in TCRdb via fastp at Q25 and MiXCR, keeping in-frame beta chains. Here each entry gathers all rows of one CDR3 protein and keeps the most common genes and DNA. These V and J calls are TCRdb output, not the study's own analysis. The sample data list about 34,000 distinct CDR3 sequences, and 6% to 7% of these were observed just once. The ten largest clones represent around 8% of the sample.

Here is what the overall study found, with its caveats: VDJdb matching was skewed toward anti-spike CD8 responses, so virus-specific expansions were likely underestimated and private and CD4 specificities were missed.

At least ten counts were recorded for this clonotype. No cognate antigen has been identified for it. No much larger clone is present one base from it, and per-base qualities are unavailable. The study was a case-control design nested within a healthcare worker cohort in London, UK, with weekly nasopharyngeal swab PCR tests and blood sampling. Healthcare workers were enrolled in the week of the UK lockdown, from 23 to 31 March 2020, and were followed every week for up to roughly 15 weeks. This clonotype was obtained from an adult who was a healthcare worker with PCR-confirmed SARS-CoV-2 infection or an uninfected control (not recorded which). The sample taken for sequencing was whole blood.

The DNA sequence reads TGTGCCAGCTCAGCGTCTACAGGGAGCTACGAGCAGTACTTC. Translation gives CASSASTGSYEQYF. In this chain, TRBV18 is recombined with TRBJ2-7; TRBD1 is a weak D gene call, 6 bases matching. The germline ends are 14 bases apart after V is trimmed by 5 bases and J by 3 bases. Reading from cysteine to phenylalanine, the CDR3 counts 14 amino acids. This entry keeps only the CDR3 DNA: 42 bases, framed from base 1. Via the germline V gene, CDR1 is KGHSH and CDR2 LQKENI.